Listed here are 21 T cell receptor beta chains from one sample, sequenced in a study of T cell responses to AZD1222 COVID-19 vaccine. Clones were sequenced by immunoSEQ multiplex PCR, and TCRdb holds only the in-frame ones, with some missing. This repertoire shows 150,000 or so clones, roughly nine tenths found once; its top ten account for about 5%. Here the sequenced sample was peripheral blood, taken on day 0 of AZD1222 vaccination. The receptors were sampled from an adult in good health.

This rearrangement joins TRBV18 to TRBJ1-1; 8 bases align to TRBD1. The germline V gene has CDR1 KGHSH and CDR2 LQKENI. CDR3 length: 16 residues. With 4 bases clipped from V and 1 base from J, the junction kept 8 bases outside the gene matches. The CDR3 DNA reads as TGTGCCAGCTCACGGACGACAGGGGTGGCGAACACTGAAGCTTTCTTT. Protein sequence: CASSRTTGVANTEAFF.

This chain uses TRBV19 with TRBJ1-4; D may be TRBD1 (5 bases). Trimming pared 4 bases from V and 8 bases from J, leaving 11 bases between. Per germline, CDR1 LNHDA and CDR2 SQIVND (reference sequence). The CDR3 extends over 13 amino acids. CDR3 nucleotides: TGTGCCAGTAGTAACCGGGGACGGGAAAAACTGTTTTTT. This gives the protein CASSNRGREKLFF. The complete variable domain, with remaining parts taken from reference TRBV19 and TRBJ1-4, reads DGGITQSPKYLFRKEGQNVTLSCEQNLNHDAMYWYRQDPGQGLRLIYYSQIVNDFQKGDIAEGYSVSREKKESFPLTVTSAQKNPTAFYLCASSNRGREKLFFGSGTQLSVL.

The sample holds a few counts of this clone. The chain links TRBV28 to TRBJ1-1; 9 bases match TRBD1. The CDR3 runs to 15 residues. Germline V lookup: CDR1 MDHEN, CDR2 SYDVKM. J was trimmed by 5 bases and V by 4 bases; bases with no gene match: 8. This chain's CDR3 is CASSSPTGGLTEAFF. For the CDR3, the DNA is TGTGCCAGCAGTTCCCCGACAGGGGGGTTAACTGAAGCTTTCTTT.

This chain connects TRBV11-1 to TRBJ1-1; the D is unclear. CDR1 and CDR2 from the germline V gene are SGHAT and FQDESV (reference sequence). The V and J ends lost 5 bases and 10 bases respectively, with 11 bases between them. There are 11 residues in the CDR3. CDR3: CASSLTTAAFF. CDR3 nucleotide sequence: TGTGCCAGCAGCCTCACTACCGCAGCTTTCTTT.

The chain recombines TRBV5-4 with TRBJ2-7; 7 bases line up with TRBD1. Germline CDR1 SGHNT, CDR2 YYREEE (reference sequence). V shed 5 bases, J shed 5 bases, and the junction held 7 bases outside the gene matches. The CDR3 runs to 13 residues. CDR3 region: CASRYDREHEQYF. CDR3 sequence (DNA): TGTGCCAGCAGATACGACAGGGAGCACGAGCAGTACTTC.

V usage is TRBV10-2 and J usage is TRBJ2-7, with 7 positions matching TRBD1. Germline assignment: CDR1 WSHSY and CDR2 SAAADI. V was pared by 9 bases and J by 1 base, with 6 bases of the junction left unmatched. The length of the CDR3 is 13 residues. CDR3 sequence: CASTGQPSYEQYF. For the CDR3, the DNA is TGCGCCAGTACGGGACAGCCATCCTACGAGCAGTACTTC.

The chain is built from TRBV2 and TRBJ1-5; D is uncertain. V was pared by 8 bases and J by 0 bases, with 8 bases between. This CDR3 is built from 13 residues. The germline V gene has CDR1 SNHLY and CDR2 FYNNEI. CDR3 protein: CASGRDSNQPQHF. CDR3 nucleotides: TGTGCCAGCGGTCGAGATAGCAATCAGCCCCAGCATTTT.

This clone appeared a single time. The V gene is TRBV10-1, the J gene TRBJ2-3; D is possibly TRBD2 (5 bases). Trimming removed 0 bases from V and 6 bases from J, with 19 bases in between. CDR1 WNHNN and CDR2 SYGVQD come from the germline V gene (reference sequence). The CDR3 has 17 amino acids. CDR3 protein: CASSESVGGRWRDTQYF. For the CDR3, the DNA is TGCGCCAGCAGTGAGTCAGTTGGCGGCAGATGGAGGGATACGCAGTATTTT.

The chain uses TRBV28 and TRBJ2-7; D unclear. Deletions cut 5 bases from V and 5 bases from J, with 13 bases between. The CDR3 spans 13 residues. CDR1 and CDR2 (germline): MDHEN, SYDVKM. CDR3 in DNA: TGTGCCAGCAGTCCCTGGGATATTAACGAGCAGTACTTC. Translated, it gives CASSPWDINEQYF.

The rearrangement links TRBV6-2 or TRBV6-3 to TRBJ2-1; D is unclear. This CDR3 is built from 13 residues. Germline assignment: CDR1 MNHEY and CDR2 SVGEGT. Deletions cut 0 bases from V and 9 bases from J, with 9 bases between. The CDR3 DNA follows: TGTGCCAGCAGTTACTCGCTAGGGCGTGAGCAGTTCTTC. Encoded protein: CASSYSLGREQFF.

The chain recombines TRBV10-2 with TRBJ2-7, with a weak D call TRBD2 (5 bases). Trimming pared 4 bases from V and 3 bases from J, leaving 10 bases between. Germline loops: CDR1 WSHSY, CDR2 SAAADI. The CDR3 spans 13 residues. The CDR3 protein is CASSGDYYYEQYF. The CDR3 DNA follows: TGCGCCAGCAGTGGCGACTACTACTACGAGCAGTACTTC.

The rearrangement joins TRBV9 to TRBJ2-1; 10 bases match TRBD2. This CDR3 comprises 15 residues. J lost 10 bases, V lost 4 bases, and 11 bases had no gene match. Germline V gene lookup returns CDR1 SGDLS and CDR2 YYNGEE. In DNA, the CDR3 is TGTGCCAGCAGCTCCGGATCTAGCGGGAGAAACGAGCAGTTCTTC. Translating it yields CASSSGSSGRNEQFF.

The CDR3 bases are TGTGCCAGCAACAAGACCCTAGGGCGGTCCAGCAATCAGCCCCAGCATTTT. Translated, it gives CASNKTLGRSSNQPQHF. This rearrangement joins TRBV21-1 to TRBJ1-5. TRBV21-1 is a pseudogene segment. The CDR3 is 17 amino acids.

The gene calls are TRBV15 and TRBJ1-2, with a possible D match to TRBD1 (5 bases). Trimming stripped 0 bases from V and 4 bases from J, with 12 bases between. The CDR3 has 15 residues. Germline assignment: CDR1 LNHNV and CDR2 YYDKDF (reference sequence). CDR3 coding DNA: TGTGCCACCAGCAGAGAAGCTGCAGGGCCCTATGGCTACACCTTC. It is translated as CATSREAAGPYGYTF.

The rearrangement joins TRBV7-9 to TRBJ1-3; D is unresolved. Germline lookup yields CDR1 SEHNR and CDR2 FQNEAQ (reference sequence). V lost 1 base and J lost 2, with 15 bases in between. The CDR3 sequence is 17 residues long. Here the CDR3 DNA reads TGTGCCAGCAGCTTAGGAGTTTATTTCGGTACTGGAAACACCATATATTTT. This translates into CASSLGVYFGTGNTIYF. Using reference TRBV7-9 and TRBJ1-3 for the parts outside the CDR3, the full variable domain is DTGVSQNPRHKITKRGQNVTFRCDPISEHNRLYWYRQTLGQGPEFLTYFQNEAQLEKSRLLSDRFSAERPKGSFSTLEIQRTEQGDSAMYLCASSLGVYFGTGNTIYFGEGSWLTVV.

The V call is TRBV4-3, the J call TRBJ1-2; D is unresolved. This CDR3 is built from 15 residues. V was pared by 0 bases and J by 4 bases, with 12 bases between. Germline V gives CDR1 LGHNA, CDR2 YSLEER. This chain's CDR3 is CASSQDLAGVYGYTF. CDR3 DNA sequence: TGCGCCAGCAGCCAAGATTTGGCAGGCGTCTATGGCTACACCTTC.

The CDR3: CASSLYAGRDTEAFF. The CDR3 DNA follows: TGTGCCAGCAGTTTATACGCAGGGCGAGATACTGAAGCTTTCTTT. The chain employs TRBV28 and TRBJ1-1, with D possibly matching TRBD1 (5 bases). This CDR3 is built from 15 residues. Looked up from germline, CDR1 is MDHEN and CDR2 is SYDVKM. Between the trimmed V and J ends, which lost 1 base and 5 bases, there was a span of 14 bases.

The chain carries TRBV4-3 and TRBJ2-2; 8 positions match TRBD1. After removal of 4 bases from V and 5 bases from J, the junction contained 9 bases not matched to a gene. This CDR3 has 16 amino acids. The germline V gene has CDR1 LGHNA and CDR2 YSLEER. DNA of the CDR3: TGCGCCAGCAGCCTCGGGACAGGTGGAGGGACCGGGGAGCTGTTTTTT. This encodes CASSLGTGGGTGELFF.

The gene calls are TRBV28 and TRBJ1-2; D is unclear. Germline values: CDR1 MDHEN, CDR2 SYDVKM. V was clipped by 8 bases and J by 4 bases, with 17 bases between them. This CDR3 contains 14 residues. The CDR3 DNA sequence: TGTGCCAGCCGCCCGGGGTCGGCGGGCTATGGCTACACCTTC. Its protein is CASRPGSAGYGYTF.

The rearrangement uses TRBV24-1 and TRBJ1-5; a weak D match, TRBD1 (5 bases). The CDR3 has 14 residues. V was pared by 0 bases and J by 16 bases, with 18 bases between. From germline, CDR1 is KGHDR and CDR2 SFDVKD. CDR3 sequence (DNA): TGTGCCACCAGTGATTTGTATTCCGGGACTGCCGTTCATTTT. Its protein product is CATSDLYSGTAVHF.

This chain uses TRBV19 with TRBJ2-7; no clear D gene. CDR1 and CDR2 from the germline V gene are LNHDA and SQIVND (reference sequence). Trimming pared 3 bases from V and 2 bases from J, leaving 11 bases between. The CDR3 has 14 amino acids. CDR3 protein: CASSIRIVPYEQYF. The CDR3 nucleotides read TGTGCCAGTAGTATCAGAATAGTTCCCTACGAGCAGTACTTC.